This T cell receptor (beta chain) stems from a study of control samples from healthy donors and cancer patients (dated by TCRdb to about 2020). For this clone: What this receptor recognizes is not known. No much larger clone exists at a distance of one base, and base qualities are not known.

Library preparation used the immunoSEQ multiplex PCR assay. TCRdb stores this immuneACCESS table with in-frame sequences only. Part of the clones is absent; in the studies checked, under half of the shortfall reflects unresolved V genes, and no reason is known for the rest. Present in this sample are 100,000 to 150,000 clones, roughly 87% of which were seen just once. Together, the top ten hold 1.5% to 2% of the sample. The sample comprised blood. The sequence derives from a man between 18 and 29 years old in good health.

The CDR3 region: CASSAQGEGTGELFF. The DNA reads TGCGCCAGCAGCGCGCAGGGTGAAGGCACCGGGGAGCTGTTTTTT. This sequence uses TRBV5-1 and TRBJ2-2; the D segment could be TRBD1, given 5 matching bases. Including cysteine and phenylalanine, the CDR3 has 15 amino acids. Only the CDR3 portion is preserved as DNA: 45 bases, with reading frame beginning at the first base. The V and J ends are trimmed by 4 bases and 4 bases, leaving 14 bases between them. Reading the germline V gene gives CDR1 SGHRS and CDR2 YFSETQ.